This TCR beta chain was sequenced for a study of T cell repertoires in cytomegalovirus infection. On the study more broadly: Newly reported HLA-C-restricted and thoroughly characterized HLA-B-restricted CMV epitopes were employed.

As for this clonotype: Its antigen is currently unknown.

TCRdb processed the reads anew with MiXCR; each CDR3 protein has one entry. This sample has around 100,000 distinct CDR3 sequences, with around 40% found just once. Germline V gives CDR1 SGHAT, CDR2 FQDESV (reference sequence). The CDR3 extends over 17 amino acids. J gave up 1 base and V 3 bases, and 7 bases lay outside the gene matches. Notes on the study in general: HLA-C-restricted CMV clonotypes gave the most frequent clonotype in two of eight donors. Accumulated public TCR beta family frequency recognized individuals carrying CMV together with the relevant HLA.

J is TRBJ2-2 and V is TRBV11-1; 8 bases map to TRBD1. This sequence originates from a human donor in good health (CMV status not recorded). Some clones in this sample may be carry-over from other donors' samples. The sample here was CD8+ T cells from cultured PBMCs, taken from culture after CMV antigen stimulation. The CDR3 nucleotides read TGTGCCAGCAGCTTGGAACCCGGGACAGGGAACACCGGGGAGCTGTTTTTT. Its protein is CASSLEPGTGNTGELFF.